This T cell receptor beta chain is from a study of blood T cell repertoires in COVID-19. Overall study: Both acute and convalescent COVID-19 samples were obtained from the United States, Italy and Spain. T cells, B-cell-depleted T cells, or PBMCs supplied cDNA or gDNA.

As originally analysed: Reference gene primers were amplified, and this amplification served to estimate nucleated cell counts. Data came from immunoSEQ multiplex PCR; TCRdb stores just in-frame clones and leaves some out. V and J calls and clone size follow that table, whereas D and trimming were derived from the DNA. The table lists 200,000 to 250,000 clones, roughly 80% of them singletons, with more than 7% in the top ten. Deletions cut 2 bases from V and 3 bases from J, with 20 bases between. The germline gives CDR1 MNHEY, CDR2 SVGEGT. The CDR3 spans 17 residues. Sequences were obtained from peripheral blood. This chain joins TRBV6-2 or TRBV6-3 and TRBJ2-7; no firm D call. The TCR sequence derives from a man aged 80 or over with acute or convalescent COVID-19. The CDR3, as DNA: TGTGCCAGCAGTTACCCGAGGTCACGCACGCTGTTCTACGAGCAGTACTTC. Residues: CASSYPRSRTLFYEQYF.